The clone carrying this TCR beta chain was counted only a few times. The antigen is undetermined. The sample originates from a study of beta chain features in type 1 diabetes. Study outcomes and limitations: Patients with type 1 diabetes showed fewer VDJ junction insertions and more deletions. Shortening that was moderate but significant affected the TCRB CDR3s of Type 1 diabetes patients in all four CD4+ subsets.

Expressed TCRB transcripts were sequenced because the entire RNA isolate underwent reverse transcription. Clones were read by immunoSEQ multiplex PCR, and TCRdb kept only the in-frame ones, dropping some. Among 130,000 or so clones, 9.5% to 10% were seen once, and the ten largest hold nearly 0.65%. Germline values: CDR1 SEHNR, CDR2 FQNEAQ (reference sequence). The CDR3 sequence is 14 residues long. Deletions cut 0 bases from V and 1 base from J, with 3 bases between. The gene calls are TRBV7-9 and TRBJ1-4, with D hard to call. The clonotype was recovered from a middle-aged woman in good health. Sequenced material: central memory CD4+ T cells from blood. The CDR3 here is CASSLAGTNEKLFF. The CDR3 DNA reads TGTGCCAGCAGCTTAGCCGGAACTAATGAAAAACTGTTTTTT. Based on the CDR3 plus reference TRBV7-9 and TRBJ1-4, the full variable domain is DTGVSQNPRHKITKRGQNVTFRCDPISEHNRLYWYRQTLGQGPEFLTYFQNEAQLEKSRLLSDRFSAERPKGSFSTLEIQRTEQGDSAMYLCASSLAGTNEKLFFGSGTQLSVL.